This section outlines one TCR beta chain sequence together with its context. V lost 2 bases and J 7 bases, leaving 12 bases between the germline ends. CDR1 is MNHEY and CDR2 is SVGAGI in the germline V gene. This CDR3 spans 13 amino acids. This record belongs to a study of blood T cell repertoires in COVID-19. Study in general: Spain, Italy and the United States supplied samples that represented acute and convalescent COVID-19. Nucleic acid was either cDNA or gDNA, and it came from T cells, B-cell-depleted T cells, or PBMCs.

Original handling: How many nucleated cells were present was estimated from reference gene primer amplification. The data were produced by immunoSEQ multiplex PCR, yet TCRdb's version contains in-frame clones alone and is incomplete. Clone size and V and J calls were adopted from that table, with D and trimming inferred from the DNA. This table holds 150,000 to 200,000 clones, roughly 73% found once. Sequenced: peripheral blood. The receptor comes from a man between 65 and 79 years old with acute or convalescent COVID-19. The V call is TRBV6-5, the J call TRBJ2-7; D may be TRBD2 (5 bases). Written as DNA, the CDR3 is TGTGCCAGCAGTTACAAGTCAGAGGGAGAGCAGTACTTC. Protein: CASSYKSEGEQYF.